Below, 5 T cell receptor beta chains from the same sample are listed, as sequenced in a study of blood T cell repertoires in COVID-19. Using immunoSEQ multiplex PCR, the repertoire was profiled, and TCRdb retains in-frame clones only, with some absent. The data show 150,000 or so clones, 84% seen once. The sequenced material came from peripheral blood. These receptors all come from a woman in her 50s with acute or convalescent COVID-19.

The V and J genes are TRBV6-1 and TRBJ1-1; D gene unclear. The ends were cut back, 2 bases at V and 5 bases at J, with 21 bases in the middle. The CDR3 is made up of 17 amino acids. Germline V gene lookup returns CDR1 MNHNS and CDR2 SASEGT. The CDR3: CASSERPMVLGETEAFF. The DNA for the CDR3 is TGTGCCAGCAGTGAACGGCCCATGGTTCTGGGAGAGACTGAAGCTTTCTTT.

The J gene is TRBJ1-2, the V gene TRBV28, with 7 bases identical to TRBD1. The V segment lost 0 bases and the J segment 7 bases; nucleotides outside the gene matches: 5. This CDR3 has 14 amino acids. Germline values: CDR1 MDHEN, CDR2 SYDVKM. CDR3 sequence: CASSLWENRGGYTF. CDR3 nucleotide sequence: TGTGCCAGCAGTTTATGGGAAAACAGGGGTGGCTACACCTTC.

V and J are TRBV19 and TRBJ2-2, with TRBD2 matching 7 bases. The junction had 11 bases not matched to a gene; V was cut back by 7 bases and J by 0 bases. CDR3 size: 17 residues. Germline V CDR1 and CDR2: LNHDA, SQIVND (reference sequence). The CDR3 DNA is TGTGCCAGTACCCCACGGTCCCTAGCGGCGAACACCGGGGAGCTGTTTTTT. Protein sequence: CASTPRSLAANTGELFF. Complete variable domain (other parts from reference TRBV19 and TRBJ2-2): DGGITQSPKYLFRKEGQNVTLSCEQNLNHDAMYWYRQDPGQGLRLIYYSQIVNDFQKGDIAEGYSVSREKKESFPLTVTSAQKNPTAFYLCASTPRSLAANTGELFFGEGSRLTVL.

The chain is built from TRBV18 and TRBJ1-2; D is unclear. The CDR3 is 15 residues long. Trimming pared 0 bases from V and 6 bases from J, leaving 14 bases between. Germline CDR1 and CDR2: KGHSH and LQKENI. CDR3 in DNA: TGTGCCAGCTCACCACCGGGGAGGCTGGAAGATGGCTACACCTTC. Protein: CASSPPGRLEDGYTF. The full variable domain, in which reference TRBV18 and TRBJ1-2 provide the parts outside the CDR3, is NAGVMQNPRHLVRRRGQEARLRCSPMKGHSHVYWYRQLPEEGLKFMVYLQKENIIDESGMPKERFSAEFPKEGPSILRIQQVVRGDSAAYFCASSPPGRLEDGYTFGSGTRLTVV.

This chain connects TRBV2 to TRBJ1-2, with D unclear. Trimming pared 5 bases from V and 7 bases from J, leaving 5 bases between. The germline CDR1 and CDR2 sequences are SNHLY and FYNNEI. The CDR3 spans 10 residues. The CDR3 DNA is TGTGCCAGCAGTTCTACTGGCTACACCTTC. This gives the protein CASSSTGYTF.